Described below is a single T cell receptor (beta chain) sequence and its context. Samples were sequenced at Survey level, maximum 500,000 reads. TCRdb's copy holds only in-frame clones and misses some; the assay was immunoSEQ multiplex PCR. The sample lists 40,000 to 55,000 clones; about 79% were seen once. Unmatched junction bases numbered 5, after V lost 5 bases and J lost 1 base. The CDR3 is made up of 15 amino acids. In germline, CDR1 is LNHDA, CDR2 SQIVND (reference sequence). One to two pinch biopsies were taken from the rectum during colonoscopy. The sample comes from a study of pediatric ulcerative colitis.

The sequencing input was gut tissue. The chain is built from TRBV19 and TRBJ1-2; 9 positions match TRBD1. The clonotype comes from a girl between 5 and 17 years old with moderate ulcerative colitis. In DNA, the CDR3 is TGTGCCAGTAGTTTCGGACAGGGGATTAACTATGGCTACACCTTC. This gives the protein CASSFGQGINYGYTF. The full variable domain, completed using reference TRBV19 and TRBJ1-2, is DGGITQSPKYLFRKEGQNVTLSCEQNLNHDAMYWYRQDPGQGLRLIYYSQIVNDFQKGDIAEGYSVSREKKESFPLTVTSAQKNPTAFYLCASSFGQGINYGYTFGSGTRLTVV.